The 12 T cell receptor beta chains presented below share a single source sample, sequenced in a study of post-analysis software for immune sequencing data. Whole-study findings and limits: Compared with controls, patients had more of roughly 5 TRBV segments, including TRBV5-6, TRBV5-1 and TRBV20-1.

These TCRs' antigens remain unknown. TCR beta libraries were prepared from cDNA with unique molecular identifiers. TCRdb re-called the PCR reads through MiXCR, storing one row per CDR3 protein. The sample lists around 710,000 distinct CDR3 sequences; just over 45% were seen once. Sequenced: blood. Receptors originate from a girl aged 10-17 years with multiple sclerosis.

This chain uses TRBV30 with TRBJ2-3; unclear D gene. V lost 3 bases, J lost 4 bases, and 14 bases lay in between. The CDR3 is 14 amino acids. In germline, CDR1 is GTSNPN, CDR2 SVGIG (reference sequence). CDR3 protein: CAWSDPPRADTQYF. The CDR3 DNA reads TGTGCCTGGAGCGACCCCCCAAGGGCAGATACGCAGTATTTT.

The V gene is TRBV20-1, the J gene TRBJ2-3, with TRBD2 identical over 9 bases. In germline, CDR1 is DFQATT, CDR2 SNEGSKA (reference sequence). The CDR3 is 14 residues long. V lost 3 bases to trimming and J lost 6 bases; unmatched junction nucleotides: 7. CDR3 protein: CSARFSGSGDTQYF. The CDR3 nucleotides are TGCAGTGCTAGGTTTAGCGGGAGTGGGGATACGCAGTATTTT.

The chain joins TRBV27 to TRBJ2-7; TRBD2 matches 11 bases. The CDR3 has 16 amino acids. The V segment lost 4 bases and the J segment 0 bases; nucleotides outside the gene matches: 5. Germline CDR1 and CDR2: MNHEY and SMNVEV (reference sequence). This CDR3 is CASSSILAGASYEQYF. DNA for the CDR3: TGTGCCAGCAGTTCCATACTAGCGGGAGCCTCCTACGAGCAGTACTTC.

The chain employs TRBV20-1 and TRBJ2-3; 10 bases agree with TRBD2. Germline loops: CDR1 DFQATT, CDR2 SNEGSKA (reference sequence). V shed 2 bases and J 3 bases; nucleotides not matched to a gene: 2. This CDR3 comprises 14 residues. CDR3 protein: CSARLAGVTDTQYF. Here the CDR3 DNA reads TGCAGTGCTAGACTAGCGGGAGTGACAGATACGCAGTATTTT.

The V and J genes are TRBV6-2 or TRBV6-3 and TRBJ2-4; weak D call: TRBD2 (6 bases). There are 19 residues in the CDR3. Per germline, CDR1 MNHEY and CDR2 SVGEGT. Trimming left V 2 bases short and J 0 bases short, with 20 bases between. In DNA form, the CDR3 reads TGTGCCAGCAGTTACGTAAGCGGCGGGGATGGGCTAGCCAAAAACATTCAGTACTTC. Translation gives CASSYVSGGDGLAKNIQYF.

The chain uses TRBV9 and TRBJ2-1; TRBD2 matches at 11 bases. The trim removed 4 bases at V and 9 bases at J, leaving 6 bases unmatched. The CDR3 has 14 residues. Looked up from germline, CDR1 is SGDLS and CDR2 is YYNGEE. CDR3: CASSLYTSGGEQFF. The DNA for the CDR3 is TGTGCCAGCAGCCTATATACTAGCGGGGGTGAGCAGTTCTTC.

This clonotype was detected ten times or more. A much larger clone differs by one base, so this may be a read error. The chain joins TRBV27 to TRBJ2-5; D call uncertain. Germline V gene lookup returns CDR1 MNHEY and CDR2 SMNVEV (reference sequence). V shed 6 bases and J shed 4 bases, with 6 bases lying between them. The CDR3 covers 11 residues. CDR3 bases: TGTGCCAGCAGATTAGGAGAGACCCAGTACTTC. It yields the protein CASRLGETQYF.

This clonotype occurred a few times. V and J are TRBV29-1 and TRBJ1-1; 7 bases are shared with TRBD1. Germline lookup yields CDR1 SQVTM and CDR2 ANQGSEA. This CDR3 region has 13 residues. J was trimmed by 4 bases and V by 7 bases; bases with no gene match: 9. Here the CDR3 reads CSAQEGAGTEAFF. CDR3 DNA sequence: TGCAGCGCCCAAGAGGGGGCCGGCACTGAAGCTTTCTTT.

In its sample, this clonotype was seen a few times. The gene calls are TRBV7-2 and TRBJ2-1; 7 bases align to TRBD1. Germline V lookup: CDR1 SGHTA, CDR2 FQGNSA. The CDR3 is made up of 16 amino acids. V was pared by 0 bases and J by 2 bases, with 4 bases of the junction left unmatched. In DNA, the CDR3 is TGTGCCAGCAGCTTAGCGTCAAGGGGGCCCTACAATGAGCAGTTCTTC. It codes for CASSLASRGPYNEQFF.

The V and J genes are TRBV20-1 and TRBJ2-7, with D uncertain. The CDR3 covers 13 residues. CDR1 is DFQATT and CDR2 is SNEGSKA in the germline V gene (reference sequence). V lost 5 bases, J lost 3 bases, and 14 bases lay in between. CDR3 sequence (DNA): TGCAGTGCTGGGCTTGGAACGGACTACGAGCAGTACTTC. As protein: CSAGLGTDYEQYF.

V is TRBV11-3 and J is TRBJ2-7; 9 nucleotides align to TRBD1. The CDR3 totals 15 residues. CDR1 SGHNT and CDR2 YENEEA come from the germline V gene. V was clipped by 4 bases and J by 3 bases; unmatched bases: 7. CDR3 nucleotides: TGTGCCAGCAGCTCCGACAGGGGGAATGGCTACGAGCAGTACTTC. It translates to CASSSDRGNGYEQYF.

This sequence joins TRBV5-1 and TRBJ2-7, with D possibly being TRBD2 (6 bases). CDR3 length: 16 amino acids. Germline V CDR1 and CDR2: SGHRS, YFSETQ. V gave up 4 bases and J gave up 10 bases, with 27 bases separating them. The CDR3 DNA reads TGCGCCAGCAGCCCGGTTAGGGACTGGGGTCTCGGGGACCAGTACTTC. Translating it yields CASSPVRDWGLGDQYF. Complete variable domain (other parts from reference TRBV5-1 and TRBJ2-7): KAGVTQTPRYLIKTRGQQVTLSCSPISGHRSVSWYQQTPGQGLQFLFEYFSETQRNKGNFPGRFSGRQFSNSRSEMNVSTLELGDSALYLCASSPVRDWGLGDQYFGPGTRLTVT.